This is a list of T cell receptor beta chains from one sample in a study of T cell responses to AZD1222 COVID-19 vaccine. TCRdb's copy holds only in-frame clones and misses some; the assay was immunoSEQ multiplex PCR. The sample lists about 94,000 clones, around 87% occurring once. The sequences come from peripheral blood, collected on day 0 of AZD1222 vaccination. These receptor sequences come from an adult in good health. CDR3s leave out the opening cysteine and the closing phenylalanine or tryptophan. Fields, in order: J gene, V gene, D gene, CDR3 protein. D genes are given only for firm matches.

TRBJ2-2	TRBV13	TRBD2	ASSLTGGRPGELF
TRBJ2-1	TRBV2	NA	ARASSSYNEQF
TRBJ2-7	TRBV27	NA	ARGSRGHTYEQY
TRBJ2-2	TRBV27	TRBD1	ASHRGTGELF
TRBJ1-3	TRBV12-3/TRBV12-4	NA	ASTRAEGNTIY
TRBJ1-4	TRBV2	NA	ASSDPTVNEKLF
TRBJ1-6	TRBV7-3	NA	ASSLKQGRSPLH
TRBJ1-6	TRBV9	NA	ASSGQGESPLH
TRBJ2-7	TRBV6-5	TRBD2	ASSRTGGNYEQY
TRBJ2-5	TRBV6-6	TRBD1	ASSYEGAQETQY
TRBJ1-2	TRBV11-1	NA	ASSHRQDTIGYT
TRBJ1-4	TRBV19	NA	ASKGKDGLMREKLF